The entry below gives a single T cell receptor beta chain sequence along with its context. Its antigen is not known. The sample belongs to a study of long-term antiretroviral therapy in people with HIV. General study findings and limits: Records did not include ART adherence, viral resistance or therapy changes. When set beside controls, HIV repertoires had CDR3 length ranges that were narrower. Pre-ART expanded TRB clones stayed dominant throughout, though often decreasing after ART.

Investigators performed immunoSEQ version v3.0 at survey level. The method was immunoSEQ multiplex PCR; TCRdb's version includes in-frame clones alone and lacks a portion of them. The data contain 20,000 to 25,000 clones, around 83% of them seen just once; the ten biggest clones take up roughly 5.9%. The CDR3 totals 14 residues. Germline V gene lookup returns CDR1 KGHSH and CDR2 LQKENI. Trimming at V came to 3 bases and at J to 4 bases, leaving 4 bases not matched to a gene. The sample consisted of unsorted PBMCs, taken 0.2 years after starting antiretroviral therapy. The clonotype was recovered from a woman aged 25 to 39 with HIV. The genes are TRBV18 and TRBJ1-1; TRBD1 matches 8 bases. CDR3 coding DNA: TGTGCCAGCTCACCTGGGACAGGTAGCACTGAAGCTTTCTTT. It encodes CASSPGTGSTEAFF.